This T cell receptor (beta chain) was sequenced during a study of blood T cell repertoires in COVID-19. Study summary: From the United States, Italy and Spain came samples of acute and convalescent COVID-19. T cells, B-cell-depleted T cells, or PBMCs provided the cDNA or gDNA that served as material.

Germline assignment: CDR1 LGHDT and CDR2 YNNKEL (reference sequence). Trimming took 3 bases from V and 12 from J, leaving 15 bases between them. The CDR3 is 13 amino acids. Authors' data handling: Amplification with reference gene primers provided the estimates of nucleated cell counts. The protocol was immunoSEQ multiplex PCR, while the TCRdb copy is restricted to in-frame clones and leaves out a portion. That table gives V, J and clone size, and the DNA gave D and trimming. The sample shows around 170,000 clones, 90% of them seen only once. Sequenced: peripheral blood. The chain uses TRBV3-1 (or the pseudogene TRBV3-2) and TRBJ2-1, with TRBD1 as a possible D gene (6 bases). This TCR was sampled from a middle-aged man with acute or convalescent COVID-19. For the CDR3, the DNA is TGTGCCAGCAGCCACGAACAGGGCAGAATGCAGTTCTTC. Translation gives CASSHEQGRMQFF.